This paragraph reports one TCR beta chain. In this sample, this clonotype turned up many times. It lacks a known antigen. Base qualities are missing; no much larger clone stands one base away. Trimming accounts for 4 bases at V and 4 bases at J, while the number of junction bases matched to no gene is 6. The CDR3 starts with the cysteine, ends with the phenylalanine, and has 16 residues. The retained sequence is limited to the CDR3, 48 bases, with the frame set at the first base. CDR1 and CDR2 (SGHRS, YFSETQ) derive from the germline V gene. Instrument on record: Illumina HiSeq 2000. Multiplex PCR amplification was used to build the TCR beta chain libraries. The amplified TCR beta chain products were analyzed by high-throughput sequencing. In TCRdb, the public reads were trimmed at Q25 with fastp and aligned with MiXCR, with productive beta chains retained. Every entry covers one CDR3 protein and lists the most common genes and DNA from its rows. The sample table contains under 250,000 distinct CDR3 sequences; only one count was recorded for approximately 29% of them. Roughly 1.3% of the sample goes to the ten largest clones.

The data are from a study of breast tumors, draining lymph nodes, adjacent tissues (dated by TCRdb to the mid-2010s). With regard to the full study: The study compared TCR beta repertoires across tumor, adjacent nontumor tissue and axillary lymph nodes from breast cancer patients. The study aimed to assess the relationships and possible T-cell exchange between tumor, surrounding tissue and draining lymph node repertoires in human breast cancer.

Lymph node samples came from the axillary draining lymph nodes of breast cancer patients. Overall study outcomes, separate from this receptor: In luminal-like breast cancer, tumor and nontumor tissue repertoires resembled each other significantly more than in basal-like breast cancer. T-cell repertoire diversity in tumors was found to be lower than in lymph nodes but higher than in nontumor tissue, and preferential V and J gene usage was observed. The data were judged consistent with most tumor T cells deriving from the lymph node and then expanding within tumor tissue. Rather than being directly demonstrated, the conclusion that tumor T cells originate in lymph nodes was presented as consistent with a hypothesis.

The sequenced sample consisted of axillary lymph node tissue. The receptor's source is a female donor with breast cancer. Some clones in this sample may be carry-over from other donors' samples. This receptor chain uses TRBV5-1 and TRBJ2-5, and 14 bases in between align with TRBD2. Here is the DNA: TGCGCCAGCAGCGTGGGACTAGCGGGAGTCGGAGAGACCCAGTACTTC. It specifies CASSVGLAGVGETQYF.